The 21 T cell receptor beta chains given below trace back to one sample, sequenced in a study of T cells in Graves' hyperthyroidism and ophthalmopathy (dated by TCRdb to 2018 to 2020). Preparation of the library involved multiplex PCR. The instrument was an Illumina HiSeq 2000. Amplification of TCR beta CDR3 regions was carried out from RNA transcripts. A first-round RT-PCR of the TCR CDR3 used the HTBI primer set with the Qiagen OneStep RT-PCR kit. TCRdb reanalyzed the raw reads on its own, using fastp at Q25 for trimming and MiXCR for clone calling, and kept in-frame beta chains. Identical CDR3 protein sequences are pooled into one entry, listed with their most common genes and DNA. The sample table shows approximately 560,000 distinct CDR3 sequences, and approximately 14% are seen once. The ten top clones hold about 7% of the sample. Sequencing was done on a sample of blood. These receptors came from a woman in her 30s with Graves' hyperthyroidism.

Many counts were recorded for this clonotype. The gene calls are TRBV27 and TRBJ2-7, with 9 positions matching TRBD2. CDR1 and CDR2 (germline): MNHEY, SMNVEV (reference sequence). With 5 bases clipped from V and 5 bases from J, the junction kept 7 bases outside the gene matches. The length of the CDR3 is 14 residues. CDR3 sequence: CASSQRGAWDEQYF. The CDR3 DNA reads TGTGCCAGCAGTCAGCGGGGGGCGTGGGACGAGCAGTACTTC.

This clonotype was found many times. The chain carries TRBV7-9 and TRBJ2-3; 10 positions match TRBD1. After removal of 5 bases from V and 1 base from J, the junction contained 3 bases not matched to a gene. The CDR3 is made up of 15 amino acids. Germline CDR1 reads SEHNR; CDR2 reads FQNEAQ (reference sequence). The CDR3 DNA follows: TGTGCCAGCAGCACCGGGACAGGGGGCACAGATACGCAGTATTTT. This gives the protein CASSTGTGGTDTQYF.

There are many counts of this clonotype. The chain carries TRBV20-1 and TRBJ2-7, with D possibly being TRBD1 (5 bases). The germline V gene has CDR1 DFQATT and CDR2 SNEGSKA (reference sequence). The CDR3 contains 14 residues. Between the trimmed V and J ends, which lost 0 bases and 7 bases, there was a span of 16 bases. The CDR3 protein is CSARDRRALREQYF. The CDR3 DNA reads TGCAGTGCTAGAGATCGCAGGGCACTTAGGGAGCAGTACTTC.

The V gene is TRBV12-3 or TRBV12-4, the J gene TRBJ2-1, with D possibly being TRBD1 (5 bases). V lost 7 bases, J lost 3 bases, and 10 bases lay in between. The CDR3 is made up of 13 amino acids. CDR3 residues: CASTVGVYNEQFF. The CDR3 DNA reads TGTGCCAGCACTGTAGGGGTCTACAATGAGCAGTTCTTC.

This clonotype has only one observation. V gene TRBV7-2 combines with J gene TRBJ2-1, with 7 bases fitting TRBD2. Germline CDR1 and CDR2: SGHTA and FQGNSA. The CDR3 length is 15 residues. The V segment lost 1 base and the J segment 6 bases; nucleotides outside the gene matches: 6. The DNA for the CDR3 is TGTGCCAGCAGCTTAGGAGGACTAGAGACCAATGAGCAGTTCTTC. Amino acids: CASSLGGLETNEQFF.

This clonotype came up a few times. CDR3 in amino acids: CASSYDSTPYNEQFF. The CDR3 bases are TGTGCCAGCAGTTATGACTCGACCCCCTACAATGAGCAGTTCTTC. The chain couples TRBV6-5 to TRBJ2-1; D remains ambiguous. From germline, CDR1 is MNHEY and CDR2 SVGAGI. Trimming took 3 bases from V and 2 from J, leaving 11 bases between them. The CDR3 covers 15 residues.

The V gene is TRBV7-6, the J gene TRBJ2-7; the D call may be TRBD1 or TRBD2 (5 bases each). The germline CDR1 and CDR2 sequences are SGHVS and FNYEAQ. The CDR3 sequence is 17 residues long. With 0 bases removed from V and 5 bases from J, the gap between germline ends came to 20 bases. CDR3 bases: TGTGCCAGCAGCTTAGCCCCACCGGGACGCTGGACCAACGAGCAGTACTTC. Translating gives CASSLAPPGRWTNEQYF.

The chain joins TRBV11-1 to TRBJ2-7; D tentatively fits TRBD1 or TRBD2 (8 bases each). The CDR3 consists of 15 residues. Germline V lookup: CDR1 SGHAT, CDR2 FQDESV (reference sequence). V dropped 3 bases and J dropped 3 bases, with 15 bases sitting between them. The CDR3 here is CASSFSGTGGYEQYF. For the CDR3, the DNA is TGTGCCAGCAGCTTTAGCGGGACAGGTGGCTACGAGCAGTACTTC.

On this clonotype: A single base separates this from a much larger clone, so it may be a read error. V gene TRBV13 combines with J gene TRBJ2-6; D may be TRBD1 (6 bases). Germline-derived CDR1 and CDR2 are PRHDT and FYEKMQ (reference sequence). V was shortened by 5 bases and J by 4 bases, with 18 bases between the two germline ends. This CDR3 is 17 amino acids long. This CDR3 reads CASSPTTGPFGANVLTF. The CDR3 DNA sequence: TGTGCCAGCAGCCCTACTACAGGGCCTTTCGGGGCCAACGTCCTGACTTTC.

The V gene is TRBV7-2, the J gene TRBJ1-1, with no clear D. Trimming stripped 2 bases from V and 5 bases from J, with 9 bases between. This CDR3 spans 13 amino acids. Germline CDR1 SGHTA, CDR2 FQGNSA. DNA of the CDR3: TGTGCCAGCAGCTTAACATGGGCTACTGAAGCTTTCTTT. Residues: CASSLTWATEAFF.

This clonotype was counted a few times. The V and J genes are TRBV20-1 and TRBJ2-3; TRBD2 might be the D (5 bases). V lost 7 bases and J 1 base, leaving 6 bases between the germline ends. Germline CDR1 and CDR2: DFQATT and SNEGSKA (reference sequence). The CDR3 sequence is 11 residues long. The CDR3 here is CSGTGTDTQYF. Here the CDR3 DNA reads TGCAGTGGGACTGGCACAGATACGCAGTATTTT.

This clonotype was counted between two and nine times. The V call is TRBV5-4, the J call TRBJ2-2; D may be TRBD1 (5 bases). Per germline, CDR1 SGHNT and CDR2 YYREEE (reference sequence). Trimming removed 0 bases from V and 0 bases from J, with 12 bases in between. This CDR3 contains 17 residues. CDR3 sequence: CASSLAGQSANTGELFF. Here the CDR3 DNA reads TGTGCCAGCAGCTTGGCAGGGCAGAGCGCGAACACCGGGGAGCTGTTTTTT.

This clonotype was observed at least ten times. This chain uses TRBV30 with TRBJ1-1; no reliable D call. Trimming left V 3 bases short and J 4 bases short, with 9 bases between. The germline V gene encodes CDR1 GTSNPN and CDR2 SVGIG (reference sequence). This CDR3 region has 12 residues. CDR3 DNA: TGTGCCTGGAGCCAAACTTCCACTGAAGCTTTCTTT. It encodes CAWSQTSTEAFF.

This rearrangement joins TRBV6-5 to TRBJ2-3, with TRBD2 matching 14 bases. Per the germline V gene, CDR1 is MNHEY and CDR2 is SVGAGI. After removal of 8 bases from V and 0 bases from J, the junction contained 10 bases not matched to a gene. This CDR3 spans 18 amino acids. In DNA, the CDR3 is TGTGCCAGCGTCCCGGGACTAGCGGGAGACCTAAGCACAGATACGCAGTATTTT. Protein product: CASVPGLAGDLSTDTQYF.

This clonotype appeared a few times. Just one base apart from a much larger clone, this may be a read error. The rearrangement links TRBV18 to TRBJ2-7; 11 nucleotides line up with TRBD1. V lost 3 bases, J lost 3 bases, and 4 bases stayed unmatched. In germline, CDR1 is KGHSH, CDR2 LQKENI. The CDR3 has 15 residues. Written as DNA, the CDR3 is TGTGCCAGCTCACCTTCCGGGACAGGGGGCTACGAGCAGTACTTC. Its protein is CASSPSGTGGYEQYF.

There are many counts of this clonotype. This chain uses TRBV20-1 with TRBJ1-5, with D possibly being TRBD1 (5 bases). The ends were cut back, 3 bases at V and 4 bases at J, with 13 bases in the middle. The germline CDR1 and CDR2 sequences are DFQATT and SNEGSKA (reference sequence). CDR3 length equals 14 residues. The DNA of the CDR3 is TGCAGTGCTAGGGCGACGGACAATAATCAGCCCCAGCATTTT. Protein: CSARATDNNQPQHF.

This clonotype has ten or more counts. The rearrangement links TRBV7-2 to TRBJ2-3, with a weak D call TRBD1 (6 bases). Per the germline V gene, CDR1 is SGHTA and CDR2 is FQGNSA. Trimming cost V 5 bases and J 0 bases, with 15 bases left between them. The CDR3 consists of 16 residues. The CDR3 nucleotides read TGTGCCAGCAGCGCTCGACAGGCCTCTAGCACAGATACGCAGTATTTT. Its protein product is CASSARQASSTDTQYF.

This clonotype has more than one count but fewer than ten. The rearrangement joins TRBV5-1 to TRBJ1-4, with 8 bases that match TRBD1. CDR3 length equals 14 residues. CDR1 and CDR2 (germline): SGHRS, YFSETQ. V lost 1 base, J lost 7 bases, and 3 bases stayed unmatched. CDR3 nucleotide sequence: TGCGCCAGCAGCTTGTGGACAGGGACTGAAAAACTGTTTTTT. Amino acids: CASSLWTGTEKLFF.

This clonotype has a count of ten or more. In nucleotides, the CDR3 is TGTGCCTGGACAGGGGTGAACACTGAAGCTTTCTTT. Its protein is CAWTGVNTEAFF. This chain joins TRBV30 and TRBJ1-1; possibly TRBD1 for D (6 bases). Germline CDR1 is GTSNPN and CDR2 is SVGIG (reference sequence). V lost 4 bases and J 0 bases, leaving 6 bases between the germline ends. The CDR3 is 12 amino acids. Using reference TRBV30 and TRBJ1-1 for the parts outside the CDR3, the full variable domain is SQTIHQWPATLVQPVGSPLSLECTVEGTSNPNLYWYRQAAGRGLQLLFYSVGIGQISSEVPQNLSASRPQDRQFILSSKKLLLSDSGFYLCAWTGVNTEAFFGQGTRLTVV.

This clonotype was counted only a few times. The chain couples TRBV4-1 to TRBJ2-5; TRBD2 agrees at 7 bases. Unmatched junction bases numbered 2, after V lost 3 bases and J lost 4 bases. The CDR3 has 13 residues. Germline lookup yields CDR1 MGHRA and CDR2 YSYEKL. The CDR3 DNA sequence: TGCGCCAGCAGCCATATAGCGGGAGAGACCCAGTACTTC. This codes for CASSHIAGETQYF.

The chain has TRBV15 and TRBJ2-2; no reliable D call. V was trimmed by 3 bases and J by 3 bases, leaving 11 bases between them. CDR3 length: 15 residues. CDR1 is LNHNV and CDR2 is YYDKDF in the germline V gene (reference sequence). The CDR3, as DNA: TGTGCCACCAGCAGGTTGTCGGGCTACACCGGGGAGCTGTTTTTT. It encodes CATSRLSGYTGELFF.